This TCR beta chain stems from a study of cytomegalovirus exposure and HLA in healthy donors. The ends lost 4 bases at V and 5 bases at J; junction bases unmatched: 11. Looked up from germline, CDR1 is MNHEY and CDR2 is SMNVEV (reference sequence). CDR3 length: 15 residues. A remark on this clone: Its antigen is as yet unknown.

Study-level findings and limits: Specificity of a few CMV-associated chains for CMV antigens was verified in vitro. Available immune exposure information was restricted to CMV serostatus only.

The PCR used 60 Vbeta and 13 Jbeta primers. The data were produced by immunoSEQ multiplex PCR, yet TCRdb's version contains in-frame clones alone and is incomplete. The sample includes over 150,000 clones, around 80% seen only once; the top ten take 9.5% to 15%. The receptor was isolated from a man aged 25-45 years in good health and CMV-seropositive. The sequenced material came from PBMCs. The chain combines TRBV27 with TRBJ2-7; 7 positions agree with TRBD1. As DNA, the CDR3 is TGTGCCAGCAGTTCACGGACAGGCAGATTACACGAGCAGTACTTC. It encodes CASSSRTGRLHEQYF.